The text below deals with one T cell receptor beta chain. A read error may account for a junction end that differs from germline. A single record per CDR3 protein comes from TCRdb applying MiXCR to the RACE reads. The sample carries some 350,000 distinct CDR3 sequences, over 6% recorded once. This sample is part of a study of human T cells and chemical hapten exposure. At the level of the study: An approximately 2 cm by approximately 2 cm inner upper arm patch received 2% DPC for sensitization.

Time point given: patch test 2, 6 weeks after DPC sensitization. Treatment in this sample: therapeutic diphenylcyclopropenone sensitization with weekly scalp DPC. The CDR3 is 12 residues long. CDR1 and CDR2 (germline): SGHAT, FQNNGV. This clonotype was sampled from a woman aged 18 to 35 with alopecia areata. Some clones in this sample may be carry-over from other donors' samples. The chain links TRBV11-2 to TRBJ2-1; 10 bases map to TRBD2. Specimen: whole blood, collected in connection with sensitization to the hapten diphenylcyclopropenone (DPC). The CDR3 sequence: CASSLASGGPYF. For the CDR3, the DNA is TGTGCCAGCAGCTTAGCTAGCGGGGGCCCCTACTTC.